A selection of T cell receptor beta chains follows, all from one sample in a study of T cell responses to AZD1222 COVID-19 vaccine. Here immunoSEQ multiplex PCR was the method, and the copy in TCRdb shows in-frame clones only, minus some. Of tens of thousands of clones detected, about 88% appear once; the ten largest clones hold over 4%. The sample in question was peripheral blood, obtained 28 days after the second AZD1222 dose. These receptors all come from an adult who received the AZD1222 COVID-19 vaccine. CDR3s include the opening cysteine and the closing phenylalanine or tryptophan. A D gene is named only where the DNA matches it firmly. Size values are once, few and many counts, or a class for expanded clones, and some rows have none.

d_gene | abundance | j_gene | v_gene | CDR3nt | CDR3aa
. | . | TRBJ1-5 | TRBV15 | TGTGCCACCAGCAGAGTCCTGGGGGGGGCGGCCAATCAGCCCCAGCATTTT | CATSRVLGGAANQPQHF
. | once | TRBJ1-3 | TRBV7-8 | TGTGCCAGCAGCTTTGTTCTTACTGTTTCCTCTGGAAACACCATATATTTT | CASSFVLTVSSGNTIYF
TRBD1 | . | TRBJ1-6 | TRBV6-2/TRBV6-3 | TGTGCCAGCAGTTTTCCCGGACAGGGGTCTTCACCCCTCCACTTT | CASSFPGQGSSPLHF
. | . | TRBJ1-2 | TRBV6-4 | TGTGCCAGCAGCCCTTTCGCGGAAGCTAACTATGGCTACACCTTC | CASSPFAEANYGYTF
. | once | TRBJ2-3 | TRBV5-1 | TGCGCCAGCAGCTTGGAAGGGGACGGAGGAGATACGCAGTATTTT | CASSLEGDGGDTQYF
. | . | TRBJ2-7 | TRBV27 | TGTGCCAGCAGTTTATTCCCAGAACAAGGCTACGAGCAGTACTTC | CASSLFPEQGYEQYF
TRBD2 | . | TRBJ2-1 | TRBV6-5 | TGTGCCAGCAGGAGACTAGCGGGCAGCTATGAGCAGTTCTTC | CASRRLAGSYEQFF
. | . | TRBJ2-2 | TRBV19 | TGTGCCAGTAGATACAGGGTTGGAGAACCCGGGGAGCTGTTTTTT | CASRYRVGEPGELFF
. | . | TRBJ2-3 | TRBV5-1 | TGCGCCAGCAGCTTAGACACCGGGACCGCCGGCTATTTT | CASSLDTGTAGYF
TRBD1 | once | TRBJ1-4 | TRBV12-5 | TGTGCTAGTGGTTCCGGGAACAGGGGGGCCGCAACTAATGAAAAACTGTTTTTT | CASGSGNRGAATNEKLFF
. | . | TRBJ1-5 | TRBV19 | TGTGCCAGTAGTATTCGGGAAGGGAAGGAGCCCCAGCATTTT | CASSIREGKEPQHF
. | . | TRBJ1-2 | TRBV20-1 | TGCAGTGCTAGGCCAGGGAGAGGCTACACCTTC | CSARPGRGYTF
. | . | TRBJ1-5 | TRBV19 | TGTGCCAGTAGTACCCGACAGTATAGCAATCAGCCCCAGCATTTT | CASSTRQYSNQPQHF
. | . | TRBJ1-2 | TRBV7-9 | TGTGCCAGCAGCTTAGCGCAGGCTTCGGCGGACTATGGCTACACCTTC | CASSLAQASADYGYTF
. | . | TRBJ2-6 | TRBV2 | TGTGCCAGCAGTCGGACAGCGAGGAGCTCTGGGGCCAACGTCCTGACTTTC | CASSRTARSSGANVLTF
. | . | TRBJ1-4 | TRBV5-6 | TGTGCCAGCAGCTTGGTGGGAGGTGAAAAACTGTTTTTT | CASSLVGGEKLFF
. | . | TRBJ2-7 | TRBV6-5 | TGTGCCAGCACCCCCGGGGCAGGGACCTACGAGCAGTACTTC | CASTPGAGTYEQYF
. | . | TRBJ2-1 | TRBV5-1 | TGCGCCAGCAGCTTGAAGGGCTCGATCAATGAGCAGTTCTTC | CASSLKGSINEQFF
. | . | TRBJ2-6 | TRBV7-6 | TGTGCCAGCAGCGTTAGGGTTGCTGGGGCCAACGTCCTGACTTTC | CASSVRVAGANVLTF
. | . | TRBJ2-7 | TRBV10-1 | TGCGCCAGCAGTCCGGGTCAAAGCTACGAGCAGTACTTC | CASSPGQSYEQYF
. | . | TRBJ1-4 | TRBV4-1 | TGCGCCAGCAGCCAAGGGTTTAGGGGTTCGGGGGAAAAACTGTTTTTT | CASSQGFRGSGEKLFF
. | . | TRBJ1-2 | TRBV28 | TGTGCCAGCACCTCCGGGGCCTTCTATGGCTACACCTTC | CASTSGAFYGYTF
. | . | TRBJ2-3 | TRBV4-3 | TGCGCCAGCAGCCAAGATAGGCGTCGGAGCACAGATACGCAGTATTTT | CASSQDRRRSTDTQYF
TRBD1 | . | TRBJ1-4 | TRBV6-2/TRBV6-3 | TGTGCCAGCAGCCCTACCTCTGGACAGGGTTGGGAAAAACTGTTTTTT | CASSPTSGQGWEKLFF
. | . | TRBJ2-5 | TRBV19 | TGTGCCAGTAGTATTCGTAGTAAGGGAGGCCCCTTCTGGGAGACCCAGTACTTC | CASSIRSKGGPFWETQYF
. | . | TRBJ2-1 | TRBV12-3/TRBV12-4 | TGTGCCAGCAGTTTATACCTAGGTGAGCAGTTCTTC | CASSLYLGEQFF
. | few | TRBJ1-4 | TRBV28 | TGTGCCAGCAATACCAACTCGGCAACTAATGAAAAACTGTTTTTT | CASNTNSATNEKLFF
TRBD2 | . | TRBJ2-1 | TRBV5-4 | TGTGCCAGCAGCTCCGGACTAGCGGGGGGTACGGGTAATGAGCAGTTCTTC | CASSSGLAGGTGNEQFF
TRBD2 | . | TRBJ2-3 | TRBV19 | TGTGCCAGTAGTTTGGTGGGAGTAGCGGGGGGGCTATTGGTTGACACGCAGTATTTT | CASSLVGVAGGLLVDTQYF
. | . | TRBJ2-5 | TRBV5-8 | TGTGCCAGCAGCTTAATAGAGACCCAGTACTTC | CASSLIETQYF
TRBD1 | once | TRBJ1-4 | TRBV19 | TGTGCCAGTAGACCGAATCCGGGACAGGGGACTGAAAAACTGTTTTTT | CASRPNPGQGTEKLFF
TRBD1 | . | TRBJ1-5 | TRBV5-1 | TGCGCCAGCAGCTTGACAGGGGGGGAGCCCCAGCATTTT | CASSLTGGEPQHF
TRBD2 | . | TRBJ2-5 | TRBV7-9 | TGTGCCAGCAGCTTAGCGGCTAGCGGGAGGCTCCAAGAGACCCAGTACTTC | CASSLAASGRLQETQYF
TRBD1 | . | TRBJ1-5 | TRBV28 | TGTGCCAGCAGCGCCGATGGACAGGGGAGACAGCCCCAGCATTTT | CASSADGQGRQPQHF
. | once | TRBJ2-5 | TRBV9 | . | CASSSSSVETQYF
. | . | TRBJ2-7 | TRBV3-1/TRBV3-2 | TGTGCCAGCAGCCTCCAGGGAGAATCCTACGAGCAGTACTTC | CASSLQGESYEQYF
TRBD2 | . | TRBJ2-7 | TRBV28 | TGTGCCAGCAGCCTACATAGATTAGCGGGGAGGGTCGGATTC | CASSLHRLAGRVGF
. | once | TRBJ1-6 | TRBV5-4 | TGTGCCAGCAGCTCTCCAACAGAAAGCAATTCACCCCTCCACTTT | CASSSPTESNSPLHF
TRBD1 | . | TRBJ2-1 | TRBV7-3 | TGTGCCAGCAGCTTAACGTGGGGGACAGGGGCTGGCAATGAGCAGTTCTTC | CASSLTWGTGAGNEQFF
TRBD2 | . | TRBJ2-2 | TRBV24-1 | TGTGCCACCAAAGGGCGGGAGGGCCTCGGCGGGGAGCTGTTTTTT | CATKGREGLGGELFF
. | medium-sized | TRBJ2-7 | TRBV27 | TGTGCCAGCAGTTTGTTGACGTCTAGGGCCTACGAGCAGTACTTC | CASSLLTSRAYEQYF
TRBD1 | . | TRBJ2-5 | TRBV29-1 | TGCAGCGTCACCCAGGGGGCTGAGACCCAGTACTTC | CSVTQGAETQYF
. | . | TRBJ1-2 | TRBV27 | TGTGCCAGCCAGGGATATGGCGGCTACACCTTC | CASQGYGGYTF
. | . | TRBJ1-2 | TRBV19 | TGTGCCAGTAGTATAGCGGGGCAGTTCTATGGCTACACCTTC | CASSIAGQFYGYTF
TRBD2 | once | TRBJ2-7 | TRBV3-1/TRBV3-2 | TGTGCCAGCAGCCCCCGGGAAGCGGGGGGCGAGCAGTACTTC | CASSPREAGGEQYF
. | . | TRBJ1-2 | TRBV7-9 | TGTGCCAGCAGCTTAGAACAGGGCTATGGCTACACCTTC | CASSLEQGYGYTF